This TCR beta chain was recorded in a study of blood T cell repertoires in COVID-19. Overall study: Acute-phase and convalescent COVID-19 samples originated in the United States, Italy and Spain. PBMCs, B-cell-depleted T cells, or T cells were the source of the cDNA or gDNA that made up the material.

CDR1 is SGHVS, CDR2 FNYEAQ, per germline. V lost 2 bases, J lost 1 base, and 8 bases stayed unmatched. The CDR3 is 17 amino acids. How the authors handled the data: Amplified reference gene primers provided the basis for estimating nucleated cell counts. TCRdb keeps only in-frame clones here, not all; method: immunoSEQ multiplex PCR. That table gives V, J and clone size, and the DNA gave D and trimming. The sample holds hundreds of thousands of clones, about 83% seen once. Seattle patients were enrolled during active infection and followed longitudinally. What was sequenced was peripheral blood. The clonotype originates from a woman older than 75 with COVID-19, enrolled during active disease. The rearrangement uses TRBV7-6 and TRBJ2-1; 7 bases line up with TRBD2. CDR3 protein: CASSLRGRGESYNEQFF. The CDR3, as DNA: TGTGCCAGCAGCTTACGGGGCCGGGGGGAGTCCTACAATGAGCAGTTCTTC.